The 10 T cell receptor beta chains presented below share a single source sample, sequenced in a study of metastatic and nonmetastatic thyroid tumors. TCRdb called clones again from the PCR reads with MiXCR. Found here are 20,000 to 25,000 clones, around 19% of them singletons; the top ten hold approximately 2.7%. No patient received treatment before thyroid surgery. Sequencing was performed on adjacent normal tissue. The source is a male donor with papillary thyroid cancer or a benign thyroid nodule (not recorded which). Some clones in this sample may be carry-over from other donors' samples.

This clone appeared many times. The chain employs TRBV20-1 and TRBJ1-1, with 7 bases aligning to TRBD1. The CDR3 is 18 amino acids. CDR1 is DFQATT, CDR2 SNEGSKA, per germline (reference sequence). Trimming at V came to 3 bases and at J to 3 bases, leaving 19 bases not matched to a gene. CDR3 bases: TGCAGTGCTAGGCGCCTACAGGTCTCGCAGGGGGAGTACACTGAAGCTTTCTTT. Translated: CSARRLQVSQGEYTEAFF.

This clone was counted at least ten times. The rearrangement joins TRBV30 to TRBJ1-2; the match to TRBD1 covers 7 bases. The germline CDR1 and CDR2 sequences are GTSNPN and SVGIG (reference sequence). The CDR3 extends over 11 amino acids. Trimming at V came to 8 bases and at J to 1 base, leaving 1 base not matched to a gene. The CDR3 protein is CAGDSNYGYTF. DNA for the CDR3: TGTGCCGGGGACAGTAACTATGGCTACACCTTC. Drawing the rest from reference TRBV30 and TRBJ1-2, the complete variable domain is SQTIHQWPATLVQPVGSPLSLECTVEGTSNPNLYWYRQAAGRGLQLLFYSVGIGQISSEVPQNLSASRPQDRQFILSSKKLLLSDSGFYLCAGDSNYGYTFGSGTRLTVV.

A remark on this clone: The germline gene is not matched at one end of the junction; a read error may be the cause. The genes are TRBV20-1 and TRBJ1-5; no reliable D call. The CDR3 totals 12 residues. The germline V gene has CDR1 DFQATT and CDR2 SNEGSKA (reference sequence). The CDR3 DNA sequence: TGCAGTGCTTTGGGCAGCAATAAGCCCCAGCATTTT. It codes for CSALGSNKPQHF.

The chain uses TRBV11-2 and TRBJ2-3, with D maybe TRBD2 (7 bases). The CDR3 totals 15 residues. Germline values: CDR1 SGHAT, CDR2 FQNNGV. V was trimmed by 5 bases and J by 3 bases, leaving 15 bases between them. As DNA, the CDR3 is TGTGCCAGCAGCCACAGGGACTACTTAACAGATACGCAGTATTTT. This translates into CASSHRDYLTDTQYF.

This clone came up many times. The CDR3 carries no conserved terminal phenylalanine or tryptophan, so it likely arises from a read error. The same CDR3 can be traced to other DNA sequences in this sample. V usage is TRBV20-1 and J usage is TRBJ2-3; 8 nucleotides agree with TRBD2. Unmatched junction bases numbered 2, after V lost 6 bases and J lost 0 bases. The CDR3 has 13 amino acids. The germline gives CDR1 DFQATT, CDR2 SNEGSKA (reference sequence). The CDR3: CSAVAGSTDTQYS. The CDR3, as DNA: TGCAGTGCCGTAGCGGGAAGCACAGATACGCAGTATTCT.

This clone occurred many times. Additional DNA sequences in this sample encode the identical CDR3. The CDR3 region is CASSPPGGGHEKLFF. The CDR3 DNA reads TGTGCCAGCAGCCCCCCAGGGGGCGGTCATGAAAAACTGTTTTTT. This chain connects TRBV9 to TRBJ1-4, with 8 bases that match TRBD1. The CDR3 is 15 amino acids. V trimming: 4 bases; J trimming: 6 bases; junction bases outside the gene matches: 8. Germline CDR1 reads SGDLS; CDR2 reads YYNGEE. The variable domain in full, completed from reference TRBV9 and TRBJ1-4, reads DSGVTQTPKHLITATGQRVTLRCSPRSGDLSVYWYQQSLDQGLQFLIQYYNGEERAKGNILERFSAQQFPDLHSELNLSSLELGDSALYFCASSPPGGGHEKLFFGSGTQLSVL.

By its share, this clone is medium-sized. The chain carries TRBV5-1 and TRBJ2-2; no definite D call. The germline V gene has CDR1 SGHRS and CDR2 YFSETQ. With 4 bases removed from V and 6 bases from J, the gap between germline ends came to 16 bases. There are 15 residues in the CDR3. CDR3 amino acids: CASSPPESGSGELFF. The CDR3 nucleotides are TGCGCCAGCAGCCCCCCCGAATCGGGTTCCGGGGAGCTGTTTTTT.

There are a few counts of this clone. One end of the junction varies from germline; a read error may be responsible. J is TRBJ2-5 and V is TRBV11-2, with 8 bases lining up with TRBD1. From germline, CDR1 is SGHAT and CDR2 FQNNGV. There are 16 residues in the CDR3. CDR3 region: CASSLSWQGARETKYF. The CDR3 region has the DNA TGTGCCAGCAGCCTCAGTTGGCAGGGGGCTAGAGAGACCAAGTACTTC.

This clone was seen a handful of times. This sequence joins TRBV6-1 and TRBJ1-2; TRBD1 aligns across 7 bases. Germline-derived CDR1 and CDR2 are MNHNS and SASEGT. The CDR3 sequence is 14 residues long. The V and J ends lost 5 bases and 6 bases, in that order; junction bases with no gene match: 9. CDR3 sequence (DNA): TGTGCCAGCAGTCCCCAGGGGGGGGCGAATGGCTACACCTTC. This translates into CASSPQGGANGYTF.

Many counts were recorded for this clone. Being one base from a much bigger clone, this may be a read error. The sample carries other DNA sequences with the same CDR3. This sequence joins TRBV19 and TRBJ2-4; 7 bases fit TRBD1. V shed 5 bases, J shed 4 bases, and the junction held 8 bases outside the gene matches. Germline loops: CDR1 LNHDA, CDR2 SQIVND (reference sequence). CDR3 length equals 15 residues. The CDR3, as DNA: TGTGCCAGTAGTCAACAGGGGACCCCTAAAAACATTCAGTACTTC. It translates to CASSQQGTPKNIQYF.